This T cell receptor beta chain was profiled in a study of T cell responses to AZD1222 COVID-19 vaccine. Study in general: Second-dose groups at about 4 or about 12 weeks were pooled. Findings and limits, study-wide: Regions 160-218 and 743-854 held dominance among vaccine-associated CD4 TCRs, which spanned spike. White British people made up most donors, females outnumbered males, and clonal diversity was possibly underestimated.

Details on this clone: Antigen unknown.

The V and J ends lost 0 bases and 7 bases, in that order; junction bases with no gene match: 4. The CDR3 covers 14 residues. Germline CDR1 reads SGDLS; CDR2 reads YYNGEE. Libraries were prepared by immunoSEQ multiplex PCR; TCRdb keeps only in-frame clonotypes and omits some of them. The table has about 99,000 clones, about 85% seen once. This chain links TRBV9 with TRBJ1-5; 7 positions match TRBD1. This material consisted of peripheral blood, taken on day 0 of AZD1222 vaccination. The receptor comes from an adult in good health. The CDR3 loop reads CASSVGGGPQPQHF. In nucleotides, the CDR3 is TGTGCCAGCAGCGTAGGAGGGGGCCCCCAGCCCCAGCATTTT. Full variable domain (missing parts from reference TRBV9 and TRBJ1-5): DSGVTQTPKHLITATGQRVTLRCSPRSGDLSVYWYQQSLDQGLQFLIQYYNGEERAKGNILERFSAQQFPDLHSELNLSSLELGDSALYFCASSVGGGPQPQHFGDGTRLSIL.